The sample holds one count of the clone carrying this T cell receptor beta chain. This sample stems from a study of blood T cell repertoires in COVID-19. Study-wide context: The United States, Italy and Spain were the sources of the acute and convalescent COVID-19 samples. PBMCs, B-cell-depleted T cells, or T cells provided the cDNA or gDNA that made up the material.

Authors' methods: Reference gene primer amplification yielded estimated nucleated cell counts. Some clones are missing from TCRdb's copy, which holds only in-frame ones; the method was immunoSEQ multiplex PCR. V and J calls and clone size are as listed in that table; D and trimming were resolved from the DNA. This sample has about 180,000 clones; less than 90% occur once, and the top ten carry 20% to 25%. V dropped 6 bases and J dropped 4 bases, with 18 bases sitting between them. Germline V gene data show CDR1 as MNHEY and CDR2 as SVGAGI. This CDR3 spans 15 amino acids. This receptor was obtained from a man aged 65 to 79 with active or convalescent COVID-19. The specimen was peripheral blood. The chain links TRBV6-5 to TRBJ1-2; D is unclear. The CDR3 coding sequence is TGTGCCAGCAGGAGGGAGAGCGGCGCTCCCTATGGCTACACCTTC. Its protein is CASRRESGAPYGYTF.